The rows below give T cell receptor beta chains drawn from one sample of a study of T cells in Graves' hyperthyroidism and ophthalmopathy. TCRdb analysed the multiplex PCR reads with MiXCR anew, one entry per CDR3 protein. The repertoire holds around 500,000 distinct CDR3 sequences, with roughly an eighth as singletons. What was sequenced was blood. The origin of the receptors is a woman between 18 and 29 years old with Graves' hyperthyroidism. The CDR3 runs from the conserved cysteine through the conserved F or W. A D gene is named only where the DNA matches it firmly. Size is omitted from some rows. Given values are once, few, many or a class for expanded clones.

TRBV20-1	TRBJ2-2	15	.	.	TGCAGTGCCGCCAATGTCGGGGGGCGCACCGGGGAGCTGTTTTTT	CSAANVGGRTGELFF
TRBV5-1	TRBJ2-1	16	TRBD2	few	TGCGCCAGCAGCTTGGCCGGGCGGGGGGCTATCTATGAGCAGTTCTTC	CASSLAGRGAIYEQFF
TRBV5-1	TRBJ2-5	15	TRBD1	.	TGCGCCAACAGCACACGACAGGGGATTGGGGAGACCCAGTACTTC	CANSTRQGIGETQYF
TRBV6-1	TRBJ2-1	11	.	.	TGTGCCAGCACTCAGAGGAATGAGCAGTTCTTC	CASTQRNEQFF
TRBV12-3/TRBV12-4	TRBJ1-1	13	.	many	TGTGCCAGCAGTCTCACAGGGAATACTGAAGCTTTCTTT	CASSLTGNTEAFF
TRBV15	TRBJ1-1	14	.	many	TGTGCCACCAGCAGAGGAAACGAGAACACTGAAGCTTTCTTT	CATSRGNENTEAFF
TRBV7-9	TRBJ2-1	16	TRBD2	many	TGTGCCAGCAGCTTAGAGGGACTAGCGACTAACAATGAGCAGTTCTTC	CASSLEGLATNNEQFF
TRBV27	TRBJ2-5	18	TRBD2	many	TGTGCCAGCAGTTTAGAGGGGGGGGCGGGAGGAGTCAGGGAGACCCAGTACTTC	CASSLEGGAGGVRETQYF
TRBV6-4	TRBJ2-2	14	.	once	TGTGCCAGCAGTGAGGGGGAGGACACCGGGGAGCTGTTTTTT	CASSEGEDTGELFF
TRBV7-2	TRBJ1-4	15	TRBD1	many	TGTGCCAGCGGCGAAGGGGGACAGGGGGCCGAAAAACTGTTTTTT	CASGEGGQGAEKLFF
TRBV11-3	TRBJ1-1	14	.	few	TGTGCCAGCAGCCGCGAACCCACAGGGTCTGAAGCTTTCTTT	CASSREPTGSEAFF
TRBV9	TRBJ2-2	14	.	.	TGTGCCAGCAGCACCTCCACGGACACCGGGGAGCTGTTTTTT	CASSTSTDTGELFF
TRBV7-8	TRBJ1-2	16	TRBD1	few	TGTGCCAGCAGCTTTATCGGCGGGACAGATATCAATGGCTACACCTTC	CASSFIGGTDINGYTF
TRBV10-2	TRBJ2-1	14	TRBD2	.	TGCGCCAGCAGTACGGGACTAGCCGTTGATGAGCAGTTCTTC	CASSTGLAVDEQFF
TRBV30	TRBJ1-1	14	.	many	TGTGCCTGGAGTAATGGCTGGGCGAACACTGAAGCTTTCTTT	CAWSNGWANTEAFF
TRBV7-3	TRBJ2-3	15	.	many	TGTGCCAGCAGCTTAGGGCCGACTAGCACAGATACGCAGTATTTT	CASSLGPTSTDTQYF
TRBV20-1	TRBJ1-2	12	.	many	TGCAGTGCTAGAAGACATTACTATGGCTACACCTTC	CSARRHYYGYTF
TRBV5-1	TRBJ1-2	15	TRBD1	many	TGCGCCAGCAGCTCCTATCGCTTGACAGGGGTCGGCTACACCTTC	CASSSYRLTGVGYTF
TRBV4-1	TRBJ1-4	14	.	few	TGCGCCAGCAGCCAAGGCAGCGAGGGTGAAAAACTGTTTTTT	CASSQGSEGEKLFF
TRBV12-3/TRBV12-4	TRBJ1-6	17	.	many	TGTGCCAGCAGCCTCGGGGGTGGGGGAACCTATAATTCACCCCTCCACTTT	CASSLGGGGTYNSPLHF
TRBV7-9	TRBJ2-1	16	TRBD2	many	TGTGCCAGCAGCTCTGGCCCTAGCGGGAGTTACAATGAGCAGTTCTTC	CASSSGPSGSYNEQFF
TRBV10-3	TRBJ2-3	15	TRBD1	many	TGTGCCATCAGTCCAACGGGACAGGGTGTAGATACGCAGTATTTT	CAISPTGQGVDTQYF
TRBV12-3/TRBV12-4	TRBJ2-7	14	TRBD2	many	TGTGCCAGCAGTTTTAGGGGAGGGCCGTACGAGCAGTACTTC	CASSFRGGPYEQYF
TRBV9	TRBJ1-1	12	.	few	TGTGCCAGCAGTCCCATTAACACTGAAGCTTTCTTT	CASSPINTEAFF
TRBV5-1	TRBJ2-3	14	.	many	TGCGCCAGCAAGACAGCTACTAACACAGATACGCAGTATTTT	CASKTATNTDTQYF
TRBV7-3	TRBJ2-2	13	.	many	TGTGCCAGCAGCTTAGTTTATACCGGGGAGCTGTTTTTT	CASSLVYTGELFF
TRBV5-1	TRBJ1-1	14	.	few	TGCGCCAGCAGCTTGGGGACGGCGGCCACTGAAGCTTTCTTT	CASSLGTAATEAFF
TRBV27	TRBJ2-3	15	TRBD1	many	TGTGACCCGGGACAGGGGCGATGGAGCACAGATACGCAGTATTTT	CDPGQGRWSTDTQYF
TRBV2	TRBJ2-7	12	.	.	TGTGCCAGCAGCCAAGCCGCGGGCGAGCAGTCCTTC	CASSQAAGEQSF
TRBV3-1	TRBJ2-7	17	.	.	TGTGCCAGCAGGCGTGGAACCGGGACCTCTCCCCACTACGAGCAGTACTTC	CASRRGTGTSPHYEQYF
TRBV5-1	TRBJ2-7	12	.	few	TGCGCCAGCACCGGGACGACGTACGAGCAGTACTTC	CASTGTTYEQYF
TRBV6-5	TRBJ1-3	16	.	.	TGTGCCAGCAGTTACGAGTCGGGCCGCTCGGGAAACACCATATATTTT	CASSYESGRSGNTIYF
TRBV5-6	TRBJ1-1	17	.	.	TGTGCCAGCAGCCAACAAAGGGGGGGCCGATCGAACACTGAAGCTTTCTTT	CASSQQRGGRSNTEAFF
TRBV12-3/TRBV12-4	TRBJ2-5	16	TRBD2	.	TGTGCCAGCAGTTTTAGGCCGGGACTAGCGGGAGAGACCCAGTACTTC	CASSFRPGLAGETQYF
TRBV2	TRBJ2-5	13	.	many	TGTGCCAGCAGCGACGGGGCCCAAGAGACCCAGTACTTC	CASSDGAQETQYF
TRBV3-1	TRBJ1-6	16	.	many	TGTGCCAGCAGCCAAGAAGGCAGAGCGGGAAATTCACCCCTCCACTTT	CASSQEGRAGNSPLHF
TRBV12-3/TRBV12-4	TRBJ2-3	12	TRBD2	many	TGTGCCAGCAGCTCCCCCGGGACTAAGGAGTATTTT	CASSSPGTKEYF
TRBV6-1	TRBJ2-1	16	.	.	TGTGCCAGCAGGCGCGGCTCCGGGAGCTCCTACAATGAGCAGTTCTTC	CASRRGSGSSYNEQFF
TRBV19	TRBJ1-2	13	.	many	TGTGCCAGTAACCCCCAGGGCGGTGATGGCTACACCTTC	CASNPQGGDGYTF
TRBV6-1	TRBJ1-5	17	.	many	TGTGCCAGCATTGTCGGGACCCAGATTCCCAGCAATCAGCCCCAGCATTTT	CASIVGTQIPSNQPQHF
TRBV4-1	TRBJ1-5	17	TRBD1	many	TGCGCCAGCAGCCAAGACCCGGGACAGGGGGCTGGACAGCCCCAGCATTTT	CASSQDPGQGAGQPQHF
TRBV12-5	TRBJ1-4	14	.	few	TGTGCTAGTGGTTTCGTCGGGGTTTCGGAAAAACTGTTTTTT	CASGFVGVSEKLFF
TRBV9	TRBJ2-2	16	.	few	TGTGCCAGCAGCGGGACCGCCTACCCCAACACCGGGGAGCTGTTTTTT	CASSGTAYPNTGELFF
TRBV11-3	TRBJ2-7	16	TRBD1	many	TGTGCCAGCAGCCGATGGGCCGGGACAGAAGCCTACGAGCAGTACTTC	CASSRWAGTEAYEQYF
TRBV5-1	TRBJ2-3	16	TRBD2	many	TGCGCCAGCAGCCCCAAGACTAGCGGGAGGACAGATACGCAGTATTTT	CASSPKTSGRTDTQYF
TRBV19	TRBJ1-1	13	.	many	TGTGCCAGTAGTCTTCCTGAGGGATCTGAAGCTTTCTTT	CASSLPEGSEAFF
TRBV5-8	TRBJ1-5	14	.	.	TGTGCCAGCAGCTTCGGAAGGACCCATCAGCCCCAGCATTTT	CASSFGRTHQPQHF
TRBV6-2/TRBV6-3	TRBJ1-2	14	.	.	TGTGCCAGCAGTTACCCTCCACCGGCTGCCGGCTACACCTTC	CASSYPPPAAGYTF
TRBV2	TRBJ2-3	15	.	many	TGTGCCAGCAGTGAGGTGGCGGGAACATCAGATACGCAGTATTTT	CASSEVAGTSDTQYF
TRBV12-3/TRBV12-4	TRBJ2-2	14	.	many	TGTGCCAGCACTCGGACGGAGAACACCGGGGAGCTGTTTTTT	CASTRTENTGELFF
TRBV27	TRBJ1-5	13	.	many	TGTGCCAGCAGTCCCGTGTGGGGGCAGCCCCAGCATTTT	CASSPVWGQPQHF
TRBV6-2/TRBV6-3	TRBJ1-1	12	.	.	TGTGCCAGCAGTTATTTGCCCACTGAAGCTTTCTTT	CASSYLPTEAFF
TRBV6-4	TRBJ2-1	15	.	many	TGTGCCAGCAGTGAGGAGAGGCAGCCGAGCAATGAGCAGTTCTTC	CASSEERQPSNEQFF
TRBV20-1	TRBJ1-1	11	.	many	TGCAGCGGACCGAGAGGGACTGAAGCTTTCTTT	CSGPRGTEAFF
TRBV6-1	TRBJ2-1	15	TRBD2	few	TGTGCCAGCAGCACTACGCCCTTTCTAGCGGGTGAGCAGTTCTTC	CASSTTPFLAGEQFF
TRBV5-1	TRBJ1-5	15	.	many	TGCGCCAGCAGCTTGGGCCAGGGCAACAATCAGCCCCAGCATTTT	CASSLGQGNNQPQHF
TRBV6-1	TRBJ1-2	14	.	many	TGTGCCAGCAGCTCGGGGGACCACAACTATGGCTACACCTTC	CASSSGDHNYGYTF
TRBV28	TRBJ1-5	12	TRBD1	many	TGTGCCATCGCAGGGGGCAGGCAGCCCCAGCATTTT	CAIAGGRQPQHF
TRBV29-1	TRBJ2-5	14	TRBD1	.	TGCAGCGTGCTTCAGGGGGCTAGCAGGGAGACCCAGTACTTC	CSVLQGASRETQYF
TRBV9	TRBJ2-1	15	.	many	TGTGCCAGCAGCGTAGACGAGCTGCCCTACAATGAGCAGTTCTTC	CASSVDELPYNEQFF